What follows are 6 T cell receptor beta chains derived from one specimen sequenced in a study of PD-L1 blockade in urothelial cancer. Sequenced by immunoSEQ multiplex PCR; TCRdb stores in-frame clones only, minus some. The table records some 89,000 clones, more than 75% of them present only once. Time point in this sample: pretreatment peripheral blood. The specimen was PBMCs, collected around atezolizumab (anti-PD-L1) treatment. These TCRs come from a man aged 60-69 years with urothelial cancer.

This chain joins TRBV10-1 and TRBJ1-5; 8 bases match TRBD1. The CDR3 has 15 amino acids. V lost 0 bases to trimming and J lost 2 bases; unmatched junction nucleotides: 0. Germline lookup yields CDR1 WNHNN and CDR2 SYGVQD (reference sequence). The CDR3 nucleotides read TGCGCCAGCAGTGAGTCGGACAGGGGCAATCAGCCCCAGCATTTT. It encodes CASSESDRGNQPQHF.

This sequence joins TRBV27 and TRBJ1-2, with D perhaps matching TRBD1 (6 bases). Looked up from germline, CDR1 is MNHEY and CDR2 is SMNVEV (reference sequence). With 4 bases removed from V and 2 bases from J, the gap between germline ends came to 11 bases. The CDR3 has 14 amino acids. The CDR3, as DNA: TGTGCCAGCAGTTCGATCACAGGGAACTATGGCTACACCTTC. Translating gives CASSSITGNYGYTF.

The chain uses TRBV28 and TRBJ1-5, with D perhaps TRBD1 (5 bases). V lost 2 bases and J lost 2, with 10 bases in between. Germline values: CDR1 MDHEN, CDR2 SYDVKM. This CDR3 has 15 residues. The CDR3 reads CASSLVLRGNQPQHF. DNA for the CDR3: TGTGCCAGCAGTTTAGTCCTCAGGGGCAATCAGCCCCAGCATTTT.

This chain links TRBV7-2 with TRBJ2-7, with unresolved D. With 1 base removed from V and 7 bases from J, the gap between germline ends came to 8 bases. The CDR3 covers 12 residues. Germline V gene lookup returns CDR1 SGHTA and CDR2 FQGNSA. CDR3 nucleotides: TGTGCCAGCAGCTTAGATGTCGGGGAGCAGTACTTC. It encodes CASSLDVGEQYF.

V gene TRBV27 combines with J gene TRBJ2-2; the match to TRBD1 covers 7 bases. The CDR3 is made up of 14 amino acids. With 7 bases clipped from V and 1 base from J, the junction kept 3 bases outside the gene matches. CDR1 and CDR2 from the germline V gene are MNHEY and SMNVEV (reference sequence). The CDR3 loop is CASKDRLNTGELFF. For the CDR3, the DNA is TGTGCCAGCAAGGACAGGTTGAACACCGGGGAGCTGTTTTTT.

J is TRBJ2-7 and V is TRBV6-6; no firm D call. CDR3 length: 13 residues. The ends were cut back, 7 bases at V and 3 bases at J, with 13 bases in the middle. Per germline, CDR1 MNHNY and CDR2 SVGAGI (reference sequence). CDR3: CASKLPRSYEQYF. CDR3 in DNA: TGTGCCAGCAAATTGCCGAGAAGCTACGAGCAGTACTTC.